These T cell receptor beta chains were read from a single sample in a study of T-cell memory formation after mild COVID-19. One entry per CDR3 protein results from TCRdb running MiXCR on the 5' RACE reads. The top ten clones hold about 20% of a sample with 300,000 to 400,000 distinct CDR3 sequences, approximately 15% of them seen once. Sequencing used PBMCs or a T cell subset sorted from them (not recorded which). Source of these receptors: a man between 18 and 29 years old who had mild COVID-19 (a few samples of this study predate the infection). Cell type and time point are not known. The CDR3 runs from the conserved cysteine through the conserved F or W. The order of the fields is D gene, CDR3 length, J gene, V gene, CDR3 protein. D genes are given only for firm matches.

>.|12|TRBJ1-2|TRBV12-3/TRBV12-4
CASSFRRFGYTF
>.|14|TRBJ2-3|TRBV7-9
CATTNEGSTDTQYF
>TRBD1|19|TRBJ2-6|TRBV3-1
CASSQEGQGILSGANVLTF
>TRBD2|21|TRBJ2-3|TRBV13
CASSLGLSGASGEESTDTQYF
>.|14|TRBJ1-1|TRBV3-1
CASSQDLRNREAFF
>.|15|TRBJ1-1|TRBV11-2
CASSHGGRVNTEAFF
>.|13|TRBJ2-2|TRBV15
CATSKHRSGELFF
>TRBD1|14|TRBJ2-2|TRBV4-1
CASSHNRGTGELFF
>TRBD1|14|TRBJ2-7|TRBV12-5
CASAPGTGSYEQYF
>.|14|TRBJ1-1|TRBV10-2
CASSEGFLNTEAFF
>TRBD1|20|TRBJ1-6|TRBV7-9
CASSLPARTGTSSYNSPLHF
>.|10|TRBJ1-1|TRBV23-1
CARLGGMAFF
>.|14|TRBJ2-1|TRBV7-3
CASGPGGTYNEQFF
>.|14|TRBJ2-3|TRBV6-5
CASTPDRSTDTQYF
>.|13|TRBJ2-7|TRBV7-2
CASSCCAAYEQYF
>.|13|TRBJ2-5|TRBV28
CASRPQGQETQYF
>.|15|TRBJ1-5|TRBV7-2
CASSLDLGAGQPQHF
>.|14|TRBJ1-3|TRBV7-9
CASSLGPLGNTIYF
>.|15|TRBJ2-3|TRBV7-2
CASSLVVTSTDTQYF
>.|13|TRBJ1-1|TRBV5-1
CASSPDRLTEAFF
>.|13|TRBJ1-1|TRBV13
CASSWYMNTEAFF
>.|13|TRBJ1-2|TRBV7-2
CASSHHRAHGYTF
>.|12|TRBJ2-1|TRBV5-5
CASSLVGLPLFF
>.|16|TRBJ1-2|TRBV11-2
CASSSTRSELNYGYTF
>TRBD1|16|TRBJ2-2|TRBV5-1
CASSGGQGDDTGELFF
>TRBD2|17|TRBJ2-2|TRBV4-1
CASSQVRGGAWTGELFF
>.|14|TRBJ2-3|TRBV7-9
CASSFGPATDTQYF
>.|13|TRBJ2-2|TRBV6-4
CASSIGATGELFF
>.|14|TRBJ1-2|TRBV5-8
CASEPRTANYGYTF
>TRBD1|15|TRBJ2-3|TRBV7-9
CASSRQGVDTDTQYF
>.|13|TRBJ2-3|TRBV9
CASSLVVADTQYF
>TRBD1|17|TRBJ2-1|TRBV15
CATSSGGAPTGGNEQFF
>.|14|TRBJ1-2|TRBV7-9
CASSPTTALRDYTF
>.|16|TRBJ1-6|TRBV7-2
CASSLNTGTLNSPLHF
>TRBD2|14|TRBJ2-7|TRBV24-1
CATSGGGATYEQYF
>.|15|TRBJ2-7|TRBV5-1
CASSLEGVLLNEQYF
>.|16|TRBJ2-1|TRBV5-6
CASSPFLRDNYNEQFF
>.|15|TRBJ1-4|TRBV5-5
CASSLTWGTNEKLFF
>.|11|TRBJ1-2|TRBV5-4
CASSRDRGYTF
>.|14|TRBJ1-1|TRBV12-3/TRBV12-4
CASSLARMGTEAFF
>TRBD1|13|TRBJ2-1|TRBV12-3/TRBV12-4
CASRLDRGNEQFF
>.|13|TRBJ2-5|TRBV20-1
CSALLEYQETQYF
>.|14|TRBJ1-5|TRBV27
CASSWDGAGQPQHF
>TRBD1|16|TRBJ2-1|TRBV5-1
CASSESAGQGYNEQFF
>.|17|TRBJ2-2|TRBV12-5
CASGSPQVHANTGELFF
>.|13|TRBJ2-5|TRBV12-3/TRBV12-4
CASRFGDGETQYF
>.|12|TRBJ2-1|TRBV19
CASSNGPNEQFF
>TRBD2|15|TRBJ2-5|TRBV11-2
CASSLGPGLKETQYF
>TRBD1|12|TRBJ1-1|TRBV25-1
CASRTGATEAFF
>.|12|TRBJ2-3|TRBV7-2
CAARGLTDTQYF
>.|15|TRBJ2-1|TRBV2
CASSGGDSPYNEQFF
>TRBD2|16|TRBJ2-1|TRBV7-2
CASSFPGTSGYNEQFF
>.|13|TRBJ1-2|TRBV20-1
CSAAGTGKYGYTF
>TRBD2|14|TRBJ2-5|TRBV5-1
CASSSVAGKETQYF
>TRBD2|16|TRBJ2-3|TRBV7-2
CASELGLAGGTDTQYF
>.|14|TRBJ1-1|TRBV4-1
CASSQGGTAVEAFF
>.|14|TRBJ2-7|TRBV12-3/TRBV12-4
CASAPGLENYEQYF
>TRBD1|20|TRBJ2-4|TRBV4-1
CASSQTQGGQGWRNENIQYF
>.|14|TRBJ2-3|TRBV12-3/TRBV12-4
CASSGQGPADTQYF